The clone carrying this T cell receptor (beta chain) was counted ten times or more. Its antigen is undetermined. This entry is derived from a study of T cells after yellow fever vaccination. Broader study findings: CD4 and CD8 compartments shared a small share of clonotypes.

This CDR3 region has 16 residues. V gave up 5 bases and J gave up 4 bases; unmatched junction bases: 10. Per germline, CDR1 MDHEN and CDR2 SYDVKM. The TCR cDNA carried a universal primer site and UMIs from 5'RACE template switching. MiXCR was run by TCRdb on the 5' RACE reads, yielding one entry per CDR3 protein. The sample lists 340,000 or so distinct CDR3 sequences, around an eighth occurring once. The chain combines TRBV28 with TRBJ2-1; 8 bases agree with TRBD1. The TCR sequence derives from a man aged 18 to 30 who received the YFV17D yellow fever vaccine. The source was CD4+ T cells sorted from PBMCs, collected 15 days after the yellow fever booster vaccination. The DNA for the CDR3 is TGTGCCAGCAGTCCTACCCCCACAGGGGGTTACAATGAGCAGTTCTTC. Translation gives CASSPTPTGGYNEQFF.